This T cell receptor beta chain was recovered during a study of beta chain features in type 1 diabetes. The sequenced template was cDNA made from the entire isolated RNA. The table came from immunoSEQ multiplex PCR; TCRdb's copy has only in-frame clones and leaves some out. The table includes about 290,000 clones, 7% to 9% detected once. Germline values: CDR1 SNHLY, CDR2 FYNNEI. This CDR3 comprises 11 residues. V shed 6 bases and J shed 7 bases, with 10 bases lying between them. The table lists this clone with a few counts. CD4+ cells of the naive, central memory, regulatory and stem cell-like memory types were sorted via CD45RO/CCR7/CD25/CD127/CD95/CD27.

Sequences were obtained from central memory CD4+ T cells from blood. This receptor was taken from a woman younger than 30 in good health. The chain links TRBV2 to TRBJ2-7, with D maybe TRBD2 (5 bases). This CDR3 reads CASSGVSEQYV. Written as DNA, the CDR3 is TGTGCCAGCAGCGGGGTATCTGAGCAGTACGTC.